This T cell receptor (beta chain) is from a study of regulatory T cells in long-lasting Graves disease. At least ten counts were recorded for this clonotype. Its antigen is undetermined. Documented time point: newly diagnosed GD, antithyroid drugs for less than 3 months. Preparation of the TCR library used RNA extracted from PBMCs. It was by American Thyroid Association guidelines that Graves' disease was diagnosed. Through Arm-PCR of CDR3 regions and iRepertoire HTBI primers, TCR beta libraries were built. TCRdb ran MiXCR on the multiplex PCR reads and lists one entry per CDR3 protein. Here the sample spans about 220,000 distinct CDR3 sequences, around 19% being singletons. Germline-derived CDR1 and CDR2 are SGHRS and YFSETQ. The CDR3 is 16 residues long. Unmatched junction bases numbered 7, after V lost 1 base and J lost 3 bases. Points from the study as a whole: Persistent patients had a count of shared public clonotypes (approximately 3,000) that exceeded that of new patients (roughly 1,000). With persistent disease, TRBV28, TRBJ1-2 and TRBJ2-5 were the favored segments.

This sample also belongs to another study, concerning T cells in Graves' hyperthyroidism and ophthalmopathy. From that study: Initially, a first-round RT-PCR of the TCR CDR3 employed the HTBI primer set.

Specimen: peripheral blood mononuclear cells (PBMCs), collected at new diagnosis, from a patient treated with antithyroid drugs. The gene calls are TRBV5-1 and TRBJ2-5; 9 bases align to TRBD1. The receptor was isolated from a woman aged 30 to 39 with Graves disease. CDR3 nucleotide sequence: TGCGCCAGCAGCTTGCCGGGACAGGGAAAGGAAGAGACCCAGTACTTC. As protein: CASSLPGQGKEETQYF. Based on the CDR3 plus reference TRBV5-1 and TRBJ2-5, the full variable domain is KAGVTQTPRYLIKTRGQQVTLSCSPISGHRSVSWYQQTPGQGLQFLFEYFSETQRNKGNFPGRFSGRQFSNSRSEMNVSTLELGDSALYLCASSLPGQGKEETQYFGPGTRLLVL.